Given below is one T cell receptor beta chain in context. Sequencing used immunoSEQ multiplex PCR; TCRdb keeps in-frame clones, though not all of them. Here the sample spans approximately 85,000 clones, 92% being singletons. This sample was taken from a study of technical replicates of blood from a few donors. The CDR3 has 11 amino acids. The V gene's germline CDR1 is DFQATT and CDR2 SNEGSKA (reference sequence). V was pared by 0 bases and J by 8 bases, with 7 bases between. Material: T cells isolated from PBMCs. V usage is TRBV20-1 and J usage is TRBJ1-1; the D is unclear. This TCR was recovered from a human donor in good health. The CDR3 loop reads CSARDSLEAFF. The CDR3 DNA sequence: TGCAGTGCTAGAGATTCACTGGAAGCTTTCTTT.